This T cell receptor (beta chain) was sequenced during a study of OX40 agonist ivuxolimab in advanced cancers. About the investigation overall: Ivuxolimab, which targeted the costimulatory receptor OX40 (CD134), was an agonistic, fully human IgG2 monoclonal antibody. A male proportion of almost 85% and a mean age of 60 years, ranging from about 20 to 85, were recorded for the dose-escalation cohort. Partial responses occurred in three dose-escalation patients, of whom one had hepatocellular carcinoma and two had cutaneous melanoma. Intravenous ivuxolimab was administered to patients every 2 weeks at six dose levels: 0.01, 0.1, 0.3, 1.5, 3 and 10 mg/kg. Peripheral TCRbeta sequencing aimed to test whether ivuxolimab altered TCR sequence diversity and caused clonal T-cell expansion. Patients were allowed to have had prior anti-PD-1, anti-PD-L1 or anti-CTLA-4 therapy, and more than 30% of the dose-escalation patients had previously received checkpoint inhibitors. Of the roughly 50 dose-escalation patients, hepatocellular carcinoma was present in roughly 19, melanoma in some 15, renal cell carcinoma in 9 and head and neck cancer in 9. The monotherapy dose-escalation portion (N of about 50 patients) of the phase I ivuxolimab trial is reported in the paper.

To sequence the TCRbeta CDR3 region, genomic DNA was isolated from the sorted cells. The immunoSEQ Assay was used for sequencing of TCRbeta CDR3 regions. TCRdb holds this immuneACCESS table with in-frame rearrangements only. Some clones are missing; in checked studies, unresolved V genes explain under half, and the rest has no known cause. The sample data list 55,000 to 65,000 clones, and about 85% of these were observed just once. Of the sample, over 3.5% is held by the ten largest clones. The trial excluded patients who had a history of autoimmune disease or were on systemic immunosuppression. In every dose cohort, peripheral blood was drawn for TCR sequencing at baseline, cycle 4 day 1, and cycle 7 day 1. The samples were taken from a phase I, first-in-human, multicenter, open-label dose-escalation trial of ivuxolimab. The trial enrolled adults with locally advanced or metastatic head and neck squamous cell, hepatocellular, melanoma or renal cell carcinoma. Before TCR sequencing, CD4+ T cells and CD8+ T cells were sorted from peripheral blood as separate populations.

About this clone: Its antigen target is currently unknown. No base quality values were provided; no much bigger clone lies one nucleotide off.

Broad study findings and their caveats: In the 0.1-3.0 mg/kg groups, partial responders had among the lowest normalized peripheral clonal expansion, particularly in CD8+ T cells. Antigen specificity was not determined for the clonally expanded peripheral T cells. After ivuxolimab, CD8+ T cells had more expanded clones than CD4+ T cells on average. Low levels of normalized T-cell clonal expansion were also seen in some patients who did not respond. At doses of 0.1 to 3.0 mg/kg, clonal expansion of both CD4+ and CD8+ T cells in blood was seen between baseline and week 6.

This receptor was taken from an adult with an advanced solid tumor such as melanoma, head and neck, liver or kidney cancer. This sample comprised CD4+ or CD8+ T cells sorted from blood, obtained in a trial of the OX40 agonist ivuxolimab.

The sequenced DNA: TGTGCCAGCAGTTTACCACAGGCCCAAGAGACCCAGTACTTC. Translated, it reads CASSLPQAQETQYF. The rearranged chain carries TRBV28 and TRBJ2-5; the D region possibly corresponds to TRBD1 (5 bases align). V is shortened by 2 bases, J by 1 base, and the region joining them spans 8 bases. CDR1 and CDR2 (MDHEN, SYDVKM) derive from the germline V gene. Spanning cysteine to phenylalanine, the CDR3 consists of 14 amino acids. Solely the CDR3 DNA is kept, with 42 bases framed from the first base.